Below, 10 T cell receptor beta chains from the same sample are listed, as sequenced in a study of blood T cell repertoires in COVID-19. Some clones are missing from TCRdb's copy, which holds only in-frame ones; the method was immunoSEQ multiplex PCR. The data hold approximately 150,000 clones, with approximately 86% observed a single time. Sequenced input: peripheral blood. The receptors come from a woman in her fifties or sixties with acute or convalescent COVID-19.

V and J are TRBV19 and TRBJ1-2; D might be TRBD1 (6 bases). The germline gives CDR1 LNHDA, CDR2 SQIVND (reference sequence). CDR3 length: 14 residues. V was clipped by 0 bases and J by 4 bases, with 9 bases between them. The CDR3 region has the DNA TGTGCCAGTAGTATAGATCGAGGGGGCTATGGCTACACCTTC. Its translation is CASSIDRGGYGYTF.

This chain connects TRBV11-3 to TRBJ1-1, with unresolved D. Per germline, CDR1 SGHNT and CDR2 YENEEA. CDR3 length: 14 amino acids. With 1 base removed from V and 1 base from J, the gap between germline ends came to 7 bases. The DNA for the CDR3 is TGTGCCAGCAGCTTAGGCCCAGAGAACACTGAAGCTTTCTTT. Translating it yields CASSLGPENTEAFF.

J is TRBJ2-1 and V is TRBV11-3; TRBD2 agrees at 8 bases. Germline V gene data show CDR1 as SGHNT and CDR2 as YENEEA. The ends lost 2 bases at V and 6 bases at J; junction bases unmatched: 9. This CDR3 has 16 residues. CDR3 protein: CASSLSLQREFNEQFF. Written as DNA, the CDR3 is TGTGCCAGCAGCTTATCCCTACAGCGGGAGTTCAATGAGCAGTTCTTC. The full variable domain, with the rest looked up from reference TRBV11-3 and TRBJ2-1, is EAGVVQSPRYKIIEKKQPVAFWCNPISGHNTLYWYLQNLGQGPELLIRYENEEAVDDSQLPKDRFSAERLKGVDSTLKIQPAELGDSAVYLCASSLSLQREFNEQFFGPGTRLTVL.

The chain links TRBV3-1 (or the pseudogene TRBV3-2) to TRBJ1-2, with 9 bases lining up with TRBD1. The CDR3 has 15 residues. J lost 2 bases, V lost 1 base, and 2 bases had no gene match. Germline V gene data show CDR1 as LGHDT and CDR2 as YNNKEL (reference sequence). CDR3 in DNA: TGTGCCAGCAGCCAAGTTGGGACAGGGAACTATGGCTACACCTTC. This encodes CASSQVGTGNYGYTF.

The sample holds one count of this clone. The rearrangement uses TRBV19 and TRBJ2-7; 8 nucleotides align to TRBD1. The length of the CDR3 is 12 residues. Per the germline V gene, CDR1 is LNHDA and CDR2 is SQIVND (reference sequence). The ends lost 8 bases at V and 4 bases at J; junction bases unmatched: 4. CDR3 sequence reads: CASGRGQYEQYF. The CDR3 nucleotides are TGTGCCAGTGGCAGGGGGCAATACGAGCAGTACTTC.

This rearrangement joins TRBV19 to TRBJ2-1, with 9 nucleotides matching TRBD2. Trimming at V came to 3 bases and at J to 9 bases, leaving 12 bases not matched to a gene. Looked up from germline, CDR1 is LNHDA and CDR2 is SQIVND (reference sequence). This CDR3 contains 16 residues. DNA for the CDR3: TGTGCCAGTAGTATGAGTCCCAGCGGGGGGCAGGGTGAGCAGTTCTTC. Translating gives CASSMSPSGGQGEQFF.

The chain employs TRBV24-1 and TRBJ2-1, with 8 nucleotides matching TRBD2. J gave up 2 bases and V 1 base, and 3 bases lay outside the gene matches. CDR1 and CDR2 (germline): KGHDR, SFDVKD. This CDR3 has 16 amino acids. The DNA for the CDR3 is TGTGCCACCAGTGATTTCCTAGCGGGCCCCTACAATGAGCAGTTCTTC. Protein: CATSDFLAGPYNEQFF.

The chain recombines TRBV9 with TRBJ1-1; 9 bases match TRBD1. The CDR3 extends over 14 amino acids. V lost 0 bases and J lost 6; bases outside the gene matches: 3. CDR1 and CDR2 (germline): SGDLS, YYNGEE. The CDR3 spells CASSVGDRVAEAFF. The CDR3 DNA follows: TGTGCCAGCAGCGTAGGGGACAGGGTTGCTGAAGCTTTCTTT.

The V gene is TRBV5-4, the J gene TRBJ1-2; D is undetermined. V dropped 1 base and J dropped 7 bases, with 11 bases sitting between them. The CDR3 sequence is 13 residues long. Germline V gives CDR1 SGHNT, CDR2 YYREEE (reference sequence). The CDR3 region has the DNA TGTGCCAGCAGCTTGCCGGGGAGGGTTGGCTACACCTTC. Encoded protein: CASSLPGRVGYTF.

This clone has just one count. The chain is built from TRBV5-1 and TRBJ1-5; D gene ambiguous. Germline-derived CDR1 and CDR2 are SGHRS and YFSETQ. The CDR3 runs 15 residues. Trimming took off 0 bases at V and 3 bases at J, with 10 bases between the two ends. The CDR3 DNA reads as TGCGCCAGCAGCTTGGGTCCAGTTAACAATCAGCCCCAGCATTTT. Translation: CASSLGPVNNQPQHF.